These 25 T cell receptor beta chains came from one sample sequenced in a study of blood T cell repertoires in COVID-19 (dated by TCRdb to 2018 to 2020). Library generation was performed with the immunoSEQ multiplex PCR assay. Here the immuneACCESS table is served through TCRdb, limited to in-frame sequences with V and J called. Missing clones are a known gap in these copies; in checked studies unresolved V genes cover under half, and the rest lacks a known reason. Counted in this sample were about 330,000 clones; roughly 87% of them appeared once. The ten largest clones add up to approximately 9.4% of the sample. Sample: peripheral blood. The receptors stem from a man aged 25 to 40 with COVID-19, enrolled during active disease.

A few counts support this clone. This chain joins TRBV19 and TRBJ1-2; TRBD1 matches at 7 bases. The germline gives CDR1 LNHDA, CDR2 SQIVND (reference sequence). The CDR3 contains 13 residues. After removal of 2 bases from V and 5 bases from J, the junction contained 2 bases not matched to a gene. The CDR3 spells CASSIRDSYGYTF. CDR3 DNA sequence: TGTGCCAGTAGTATAAGGGACAGTTATGGCTACACCTTC. Based on the CDR3 plus reference TRBV19 and TRBJ1-2, the full variable domain is DGGITQSPKYLFRKEGQNVTLSCEQNLNHDAMYWYRQDPGQGLRLIYYSQIVNDFQKGDIAEGYSVSREKKESFPLTVTSAQKNPTAFYLCASSIRDSYGYTFGSGTRLTVV.

The genes are TRBV7-2 and TRBJ1-6; tentative D call: TRBD1 (5 bases). Trimming shortened V by 5 bases and J by 7 bases, and 18 bases separated the two germline ends. Germline V gene sequence: CDR1 SGHTA, CDR2 FQGNSA. This CDR3 has 16 residues. CDR3 region: CASSVRPGLLNSPLHF. In DNA, the CDR3 is TGTGCCAGCAGCGTAAGACCGGGACTTTTAAATTCACCCCTCCACTTT.

CDR3 in amino acids: CASSLTQAGELFF. The CDR3, as DNA: TGTGCCAGCAGCTTAACGCAGGCCGGGGAGCTGTTTTTT. The genes are TRBV7-3 and TRBJ2-2; D is ambiguous. CDR1 and CDR2 (germline): SGHTA, FQGTGA. The CDR3 consists of 13 residues. The V and J ends lost 0 bases and 6 bases respectively, with 5 bases between them.

CDR3 sequence (DNA): TGTGCCAGTAGTACCCGACAGGGGGCTTATGGCTACACCTTC. Translated, it gives CASSTRQGAYGYTF. This chain joins TRBV19 and TRBJ1-2; 10 nucleotides align to TRBD1. The CDR3 has 14 amino acids. Unmatched junction bases numbered 4, after V lost 4 bases and J lost 5 bases. The germline gives CDR1 LNHDA, CDR2 SQIVND (reference sequence).

The chain recombines TRBV3-1 (or the pseudogene TRBV3-2) with TRBJ1-2; D is unresolved. The CDR3 runs to 13 residues. The V gene's germline CDR1 is LGHDT and CDR2 YNNKEL (reference sequence). The V and J ends lost 3 bases and 9 bases respectively, with 14 bases between them. CDR3: CASSQQAGIRYTF. Here the CDR3 DNA reads TGTGCCAGCAGCCAGCAGGCGGGGATCCGCTACACCTTC.

This chain uses TRBV24-1 with TRBJ2-2, with a possible D match to TRBD2 (6 bases). This CDR3 has 17 amino acids. The germline CDR1 and CDR2 sequences are KGHDR and SFDVKD. With 3 bases removed from V and 5 bases from J, the gap between germline ends came to 18 bases. CDR3 protein: CATSDVAVEVLTGELFF. The CDR3 DNA reads TGTGCCACCAGTGATGTAGCGGTAGAGGTCCTGACCGGGGAGCTGTTTTTT.

V gene TRBV27 combines with J gene TRBJ2-3, with TRBD2 matching 14 bases. CDR3 length: 18 amino acids. Germline V gene lookup returns CDR1 MNHEY and CDR2 SMNVEV (reference sequence). V lost 1 base, J lost 7 bases, and 10 bases stayed unmatched. The CDR3 DNA follows: TGTGCCAGCAGTTTATTCCGGACTAGCGGGAGGTCACCAAATACGCAGTATTTT. Its protein is CASSLFRTSGRSPNTQYF.

This sequence joins TRBV11-2 and TRBJ1-1, with TRBD1 matching over 10 bases. This CDR3 has 17 residues. J was trimmed by 4 bases and V by 5 bases; bases with no gene match: 13. The germline gives CDR1 SGHAT, CDR2 FQNNGV. The CDR3 nucleotides read TGTGCCAGCAGCCTACGACGACCGGGACAGGGGAGCACTGAAGCTTTCTTT. It codes for CASSLRRPGQGSTEAFF.

The rearrangement joins TRBV30 to TRBJ1-2; 7 nucleotides agree with TRBD1. The CDR3 is made up of 15 amino acids. In germline, CDR1 is GTSNPN, CDR2 SVGIG (reference sequence). V lost 0 bases to trimming and J lost 8 bases; unmatched junction nucleotides: 12. The CDR3 here is CAWSVLSTGVGGYTF. CDR3 sequence (DNA): TGTGCCTGGAGTGTACTGAGCACAGGGGTTGGAGGCTACACCTTC. Full variable domain (remainder filled in from reference TRBV30 and TRBJ1-2): SQTIHQWPATLVQPVGSPLSLECTVEGTSNPNLYWYRQAAGRGLQLLFYSVGIGQISSEVPQNLSASRPQDRQFILSSKKLLLSDSGFYLCAWSVLSTGVGGYTFGSGTRLTVV.

The chain has TRBV4-3 and TRBJ1-3; D is uncertain. The germline V gene encodes CDR1 LGHNA and CDR2 YSLEER. The V gene lost 1 base and the J gene lost 6 bases, with 10 bases spanning the gap. The CDR3 loop spans 14 amino acids. As DNA, the CDR3 is TGCGCCAGCAGCCAAGCTATAACGGTAAACACCATATATTTT. It encodes CASSQAITVNTIYF.

The chain is built from TRBV6-6 and TRBJ2-7; tentatively, D is TRBD2 (6 bases). There are 15 residues in the CDR3. The germline V gene has CDR1 MNHNY and CDR2 SVGAGI (reference sequence). The V end was cut by 2 bases, the J end by 9 bases, with 20 bases between. CDR3 nucleotides: TGTGCCAGCAGTTACCCCCCAGGCAGGGCCGGGGGGCAGTACTTC. Translation gives CASSYPPGRAGGQYF.

Remarks on this clone: One end of the junction does not line up with germline, which may come from a read error. The V gene is TRBV18, the J gene TRBJ2-2; perhaps TRBD1 as D (6 bases). This CDR3 region has 15 residues. Germline V CDR1 and CDR2: KGHSH, LQKENI. The CDR3 reads CASSSPNRANGELFF. CDR3 nucleotide sequence: TGTGCCAGCTCATCACCTAACAGGGCGAACGGGGAGCTGTTTTTT.

The chain employs TRBV3-1 (or the pseudogene TRBV3-2) and TRBJ2-2, with D unresolved. CDR1 is LGHDT and CDR2 is YNNKEL in the germline V gene (reference sequence). This CDR3 region has 15 residues. Trimming shortened V by 2 bases and J by 1 base, and 8 bases separated the two germline ends. CDR3 nucleotides: TGTGCCAGCAGCCAAAGACACTTGAACACCGGGGAGCTGTTTTTT. This encodes CASSQRHLNTGELFF.

The chain is built from TRBV24-1 and TRBJ2-2; 9 bases agree with TRBD1. Losses at the gene ends were 3 bases for V and 5 bases for J; bases not matched to a gene: 6. There are 16 residues in the CDR3. Germline assignment: CDR1 KGHDR and CDR2 SFDVKD. CDR3 residues: CATSDPRQGGTGELFF. The CDR3 DNA sequence: TGTGCCACCAGTGATCCAAGACAGGGGGGAACCGGGGAGCTGTTTTTT.

The CDR3 DNA sequence: TGTGCCAGCAGCTACACTAGCGGCTTCACAGATACGCAGTATTTT. This codes for CASSYTSGFTDTQYF. The rearrangement links TRBV7-6 to TRBJ2-3; 8 bases line up with TRBD2. The junction had 5 bases not matched to a gene; V was cut back by 4 bases and J by 2 bases. The length of the CDR3 is 15 residues. Germline V gene data show CDR1 as SGHVS and CDR2 as FNYEAQ.

The J gene is TRBJ1-4, the V gene TRBV24-1; 10 nucleotides align to TRBD1. Germline V lookup: CDR1 KGHDR, CDR2 SFDVKD. This CDR3 region has 15 residues. The trim removed 2 bases at V and 7 bases at J, leaving 3 bases unmatched. CDR3 region: CATSDSTGGLEKLFF. DNA for the CDR3: TGTGCCACCAGTGATTCGACAGGGGGCCTTGAAAAACTGTTTTTT.

V gene TRBV4-3 combines with J gene TRBJ2-7; 9 positions agree with TRBD1. The ends lost 1 base at V and 6 bases at J; junction bases unmatched: 1. Germline CDR1 is LGHNA and CDR2 is YSLEER. The CDR3 consists of 13 residues. CDR3 residues: CASSQGQGVEQYF. The CDR3 DNA reads TGCGCCAGCAGCCAAGGACAGGGGGTCGAGCAGTACTTC.

The chain uses TRBV4-2 and TRBJ1-4; D is undetermined. V gave up 1 base and J gave up 7 bases, with 10 bases separating them. The CDR3 sequence is 14 residues long. Germline lookup yields CDR1 LGHNA and CDR2 YNFKEQ. The CDR3 is CASSQGGNREKLFF. CDR3 bases: TGTGCCAGCAGCCAAGGAGGGAATCGTGAAAAACTGTTTTTT.

V is TRBV7-2 and J is TRBJ2-1; the match to TRBD1 covers 9 bases. Germline V gene data show CDR1 as SGHTA and CDR2 as FQGNSA. J gave up 3 bases and V 4 bases, and 10 bases lay outside the gene matches. This CDR3 spans 17 amino acids. DNA of the CDR3: TGTGCCAGCAGCTCCCACACAGGGGGCCGATACTACAATGAGCAGTTCTTC. It yields the protein CASSSHTGGRYYNEQFF.

This clone appeared a few times. This chain links TRBV19 with TRBJ1-6; the D gene is possibly TRBD1 (5 bases). CDR1 LNHDA and CDR2 SQIVND come from the germline V gene (reference sequence). The CDR3 runs to 16 residues. Trimming left V 4 bases short and J 8 bases short, with 18 bases between. CDR3 DNA: TGTGCCAGTAGTAACTTCGTCCGGGGACTAGATTCACCCCTCCACTTT. Protein: CASSNFVRGLDSPLHF.

This chain joins TRBV4-3 and TRBJ1-5, with 11 bases that match TRBD1. The CDR3 has 15 amino acids. With V trimmed by 4 bases and J by 6 bases, 5 bases remained unmatched. Germline CDR1 is LGHNA and CDR2 is YSLEER. The CDR3 DNA sequence: TGCGCCAGCAGCCTGGGGACAGGGGGGCGTCAGCCCCAGCATTTT. It is translated as CASSLGTGGRQPQHF.

The rearrangement uses TRBV4-3 and TRBJ1-4; TRBD1 matches 9 bases. CDR3 size: 16 residues. CDR1 is LGHNA, CDR2 YSLEER, per germline. The V and J ends lost 4 bases and 3 bases, in that order; junction bases with no gene match: 6. CDR3 sequence reads: CASSRNRGLPNEKLFF. DNA for the CDR3: TGCGCCAGCAGCCGAAACAGGGGGCTGCCTAATGAAAAACTGTTTTTT.

The V call is TRBV5-4, the J call TRBJ1-5; 8 nucleotides agree with TRBD1. CDR1 is SGHNT and CDR2 is YYREEE in the germline V gene (reference sequence). The J segment lost 7 bases and the V segment lost 1 base, leaving 10 bases of the junction unmatched. This CDR3 comprises 16 residues. CDR3 residues: CASSLLGPGGEQPQHF. DNA for the CDR3: TGTGCCAGCAGCTTGCTAGGCCCAGGGGGCGAACAGCCCCAGCATTTT.

The chain combines TRBV5-4 with TRBJ2-4, with D possibly being TRBD2 (7 bases). Germline lookup yields CDR1 SGHNT and CDR2 YYREEE (reference sequence). Trimming pared 0 bases from V and 3 bases from J, leaving 10 bases between. CDR3 length: 15 amino acids. The CDR3 sequence: CASSLGGGGKNIQYF. For the CDR3, the DNA is TGTGCCAGCAGCTTGGGGGGGGGCGGCAAAAACATTCAGTACTTC.

The rearrangement links TRBV5-6 to TRBJ2-2, with a tentative D call TRBD2 (5 bases). The germline V gene has CDR1 SGHDT and CDR2 YYEEEE. V was clipped by 2 bases and J by 0 bases, with 11 bases between them. The CDR3 is 16 amino acids. The CDR3 region has the DNA TGTGCCAGCAGCTTTCTGGAGGCAGCGAACACCGGGGAGCTGTTTTTT. It yields the protein CASSFLEAANTGELFF.